These T cell receptor beta chains were read from a single sample in a study of OX40 agonist ivuxolimab in advanced cancers. Assay used: immunoSEQ multiplex PCR; TCRdb lists only in-frame clones, some missing. The profile shows 30,000 to 40,000 clones, approximately 90% of them singletons. The input for sequencing was CD4+ or CD8+ T cells sorted from blood, taken in a trial of the OX40 agonist ivuxolimab. The receptors stem from an adult with an advanced solid tumor such as melanoma, head and neck, liver or kidney cancer. CDR3s include the opening cysteine and the closing phenylalanine or tryptophan. The D gene is left open where the match is weak. A row's size may be missing; if present it is once, few, many or a size class.

clone size	CDR3 length	V gene	D gene	J gene	CDR3 DNA	CDR3 protein
-	11	TRBV30	-	TRBJ1-1	TGTGCCTGGAGCGTATTAACTGAAGCTTTCTTT	CAWSVLTEAFF
-	11	TRBV6-5	-	TRBJ2-7	TGTGCCAGCAGCTCCTTGGGGGAGCAGTACTTC	CASSSLGEQYF
-	13	TRBV10-2	-	TRBJ1-5	TGCGCCAGCAGGCCCCCCGGCAATCAGCCCCAGCATTTT	CASRPPGNQPQHF
-	13	TRBV5-1	-	TRBJ2-7	TGCGCCAGCAGCTCTGGACAGAACTACGAGCAGTACTTC	CASSSGQNYEQYF
-	13	TRBV5-6	-	TRBJ2-4	TGTGCCAGCAGCTTAGGAACTACGAACATTCAGTACTTC	CASSLGTTNIQYF
-	14	TRBV5-1	-	TRBJ1-1	TGCGCCAGCAGCCCCGGGAGAAGGGCGACTGAAGCTTTCTTT	CASSPGRRATEAFF
-	16	TRBV27	-	TRBJ2-1	TGTGCCAGCAGCCCACAGGGCCCCAGGAAGTACAATGAGCAGTTCTTC	CASSPQGPRKYNEQFF
few	14	TRBV6-6	-	TRBJ1-4	TGTGCCAGCAGTATTACGGGACCAAATGAAAAACTGTTTTTT	CASSITGPNEKLFF
once	11	TRBV4-2	-	TRBJ2-1	TGTGCCAGCAGCCCCGGACGGGAGCAGTTCTTC	CASSPGREQFF
-	16	TRBV28	TRBD2	TRBJ2-3	TGTGCCAGTAAGATCGGGACTAGCTTCCTCACAGATACGCAGTATTTT	CASKIGTSFLTDTQYF
-	13	TRBV6-5	-	TRBJ1-5	TGTGCCAGCAGCGAGGTGGGGGCTCAGCCCCAGCATTTT	CASSEVGAQPQHF
-	15	TRBV4-1	TRBD1	TRBJ2-7	TGCGCCAGCAGCCAAGTCGGGCAGGGGGCCTACGAGCAGTACTTC	CASSQVGQGAYEQYF